This TCR beta chain was identified in a study of T cell clonotyping in hematopoietic cell transplantation. Study-level findings and limits: At the given depth, recipient repertoires were over 97% de novo clonotypes. CD4 and CD8 repertoire contributions could not be separated without sorting. Recipient TCR diversity dropped after transplant; expanded clonotypes rose from day 30 to 180.

Per germline, CDR1 SEHNR and CDR2 FQNEAQ (reference sequence). The CDR3 runs 15 residues. V dropped 5 bases and J dropped 3; count of bases not matched to a gene: 9. Sequencing was performed with immunoSEQ multiplex PCR; in TCRdb, only in-frame clones are kept and a portion is missing. The repertoire consists of roughly 2,900 clones, with approximately 80% occurring once and the leading ten covering 5.5% to 6.5%. Blood collection times were about day -28 and days 30, 100, 180 posttransplant. To note about this clone: As yet, its antigen is unknown.

The receptor was derived from a male patient between 60 and 69 years old who had an allogeneic stem cell transplant, so T cells may come from the graft donor. Some clones in this sample may be carry-over from other donors' samples. Sample: peripheral blood mononuclear cells, taken 30 days after allogeneic stem cell transplant. The rearrangement links TRBV7-9 to TRBJ2-7; 8 positions match TRBD1. The CDR3 nucleotides are TGTGCCAGCAGCCCGCGGACAGGGTGGGACTACGAGCAGTACTTC. Its protein is CASSPRTGWDYEQYF.